A selection of T cell receptor beta chains follows, all from one sample in a study of identical twins. Each CDR3 protein gets one entry after TCRdb re-called the 5' RACE reads with MiXCR. The table includes 510,000 or so distinct CDR3 sequences, approximately 16% detected once. The same data also went into a second study, on yellow fever vaccine responses in identical twins.

The sequenced sample consisted of CD4+ T cells sorted from blood. These receptors were taken from a woman between 18 and 29 years old in good health. CDR3s include the opening cysteine and the closing phenylalanine or tryptophan. D genes are given only for firm matches. Only part of the rows carry a size: once, few, many, or a class if the clone is expanded.

>TRBJ2-1|TRBV11-2|few|TRBD2
TGTGCCAGCAGCAAGACTAGCGGTAACTACAATGAGCAGTTCTTC
CASSKTSGNYNEQFF
>TRBJ2-1|TRBV10-3|-|-
TGTGCCATCAGTGAGTCGTCCTATGAGCAGTTCTTC
CAISESSYEQFF
>TRBJ2-1|TRBV18|few|TRBD1
TGTGCCAGCTCAGTTACAGGGGGCGCGTCCTACAATGAGCAGTTCTTC
CASSVTGGASYNEQFF
>TRBJ2-7|TRBV6-1|-|-
TGTGCCAGCACCCGACTGGGACCGAACTACGAGCAGTACTTC
CASTRLGPNYEQYF
>TRBJ2-3|TRBV7-9|few|-
TGTGCCAGCAGAGGACAGAGCACAGATACGCAGTATTTT
CASRGQSTDTQYF
>TRBJ2-1|TRBV20-1|-|-
TGCAGTGCTAGAGGGACTCAATACAATGAGCAGTTCTTC
CSARGTQYNEQFF
>TRBJ2-1|TRBV7-9|few|TRBD1
TGTGCCAGCAGCTTAGTTGGCAGGGGGTCAGGGAATGAGCAGTTCTTC
CASSLVGRGSGNEQFF
>TRBJ2-3|TRBV7-2|-|-
TGTGCCAGCAGCTTAGGTGTTGGGGGGCAAGGCACAGATACGCAGTATTTT
CASSLGVGGQGTDTQYF
>TRBJ2-7|TRBV5-1|few|TRBD2
TGCGCCAGCAGCCCCTTAGGACTAGCGGGAGGGCCGAGGCGCTCCGTCGAGCAGTACTTC
CASSPLGLAGGPRRSVEQYF
>TRBJ2-1|TRBV2|few|-
TGTGCCAGCAGTGATATCGGTGAGCAGTTCTTC
CASSDIGEQFF
>TRBJ2-1|TRBV29-1|-|TRBD2
TGCAGCCCCCGACTAGCGGGGGTTTCCAATGAGCAGTTCTTC
CSPRLAGVSNEQFF
>TRBJ2-7|TRBV28|few|TRBD2
TGTGCCAGCACCTTAGGACTAGCGGGAGTCGGGAACGAGCAGTACTTC
CASTLGLAGVGNEQYF
>TRBJ2-1|TRBV18|-|-
TGTGCCAGCTCACCACCCGGACAAGGCTACAATGAGCAGTTCTTC
CASSPPGQGYNEQFF
>TRBJ1-4|TRBV20-1|-|TRBD1
TGCAGTGCTAGAGATTTTCAGGGGGCAAGTGAAAAACTGTTTTTT
CSARDFQGASEKLFF
>TRBJ1-6|TRBV9|few|TRBD1
TGTGCCAGCAGCGTCGGGACAGCTTATAATTCACCCCTCCACTTT
CASSVGTAYNSPLHF
>TRBJ2-4|TRBV24-1|-|-
TGTGCCACCAGTGATAATGGACACCTAGCCAAAAACATTCAGTACTTC
CATSDNGHLAKNIQYF
>TRBJ2-1|TRBV20-1|-|-
TGCAGTGCTAGAGATCCAATAATAGGCGCAGATGAGCAGTTCTTC
CSARDPIIGADEQFF
>TRBJ1-1|TRBV9|-|-
TGTGCCAGCAGCGTAGGAGGGTGGAACACTGAAGCTTTCTTT
CASSVGGWNTEAFF
>TRBJ2-2|TRBV27|few|TRBD2
TGTGCCAGCAGTTCCCCCCAGACTAGCGGGGGCCTAAACACCGGGGAGCTGTTTTTT
CASSSPQTSGGLNTGELFF
>TRBJ2-7|TRBV7-8|few|-
TGTGCCAGCAGCTTACGGTCCAGGGGAGGGGGCGACGAGCAGTACTTC
CASSLRSRGGGDEQYF
>TRBJ2-1|TRBV5-5|few|-
TGTGCCAGCACAGGACTGGGCGCTCGGAATGAGCAGTTCTTC
CASTGLGARNEQFF
>TRBJ2-2|TRBV7-3|few|-
TGTGCCAGCAAGGGCGCCCTCACCGGGGAGCTGTTTTTT
CASKGALTGELFF
>TRBJ2-7|TRBV10-3|many|TRBD1
TGTGCCATCGGGACAGGGGCTTACGAGCAGTACTTC
CAIGTGAYEQYF
>TRBJ2-7|TRBV29-1|-|-
TGCAGCGTGCGGACCTCCTACGAGCAGTACTTC
CSVRTSYEQYF